This T cell receptor beta chain was recovered during a study of cytomegalovirus exposure and HLA in healthy donors. The table came from immunoSEQ multiplex PCR; TCRdb's copy has only in-frame clones and leaves some out. Of about 280,000 clones listed, around 89% are singletons. This CDR3 spans 15 amino acids. Per germline, CDR1 MNHEY and CDR2 SMNVEV (reference sequence). V dropped 5 bases and J dropped 8; count of bases not matched to a gene: 10. Sequenced: PBMCs. The receptor was derived from a woman between 18 and 29 years old in good health and CMV-seronegative. The chain joins TRBV27 to TRBJ2-2, with 8 bases identical to TRBD2. The CDR3 DNA reads as TGTGCCAGCAGTCAAGGCGGGGGGTTAACAGGGGAGCTGTTTTTT. As protein: CASSQGGGLTGELFF.